Presented here are 6 T cell receptor beta chains from one specimen sequenced in a study of graft-versus-host responses after intestinal transplantation. TCRdb's table, derived via immunoSEQ multiplex PCR, lists solely in-frame clones and lacks some. The data show about 27,000 clones, 83% seen once. Specimen: PBMCs, collected about 28 days after intestinal transplant. The source is a human patient who received an intestinal transplant, so some T cells may come from the graft donor.

J is TRBJ1-3 and V is TRBV10-3; maybe TRBD1 (6 bases). This CDR3 has 15 amino acids. Trimming removed 3 bases at V and 4 bases at J, with 13 bases between. The germline CDR1 and CDR2 sequences are ENHRY and SYGVKD. In nucleotides, the CDR3 is TGTGCCATCAGTGACCCCGGGGGGCGCGGAAACACCATATATTTT. This sequence encodes CAISDPGGRGNTIYF.

This chain joins TRBV7-3 and TRBJ1-5, with D maybe TRBD1 (5 bases). Germline loops: CDR1 SGHTA, CDR2 FQGTGA. There are 16 residues in the CDR3. V was pared by 4 bases and J by 7 bases, with 20 bases between. The CDR3 coding sequence is TGTGCCAGCAGCTGCTCCCCCAGGGTAGTCGGGCAGCCCCAGCATTTT. Translating gives CASSCSPRVVGQPQHF.

There are a few counts of this clone. The gene calls are TRBV27 and TRBJ1-5; TRBD1 might be the D (5 bases). The V end was cut by 3 bases, the J end by 7 bases, with 19 bases between. The CDR3 totals 16 residues. Per germline, CDR1 MNHEY and CDR2 SMNVEV (reference sequence). CDR3 region: CASSFQGPGAEQPQHF. CDR3 nucleotide sequence: TGTGCCAGCAGTTTCCAGGGTCCCGGGGCGGAACAGCCCCAGCATTTT.

This chain connects TRBV5-6 to TRBJ2-1; D is unclear. The V end lost 0 bases, the J end lost 3 bases, and 1 base lay between the germline ends. Germline CDR1 SGHDT, CDR2 YYEEEE. This CDR3 has 12 residues. CDR3 sequence reads: CASSLDYNEQFF. Here the CDR3 DNA reads TGTGCCAGCAGCTTGGACTACAATGAGCAGTTCTTC.

This clone was observed a single time. The chain couples TRBV21-1 to TRBJ1-2; TRBD1 reflects the table's D call only, with no check against the DNA. TRBV21-1 is a pseudogene segment. The CDR3 has 15 amino acids. The CDR3: CASSNPRQGPYGYTF. The DNA of the CDR3 is TGTGCCAGCAGCAATCCGCGACAGGGCCCCTATGGCTACACCTTC.

In this sample, this clone turned up a few times. The V and J genes are TRBV30 and TRBJ2-7; D possibly uses TRBD1 or TRBD2 (5 bases each). V lost 5 bases and J lost 0, with 11 bases in between. Germline-derived CDR1 and CDR2 are GTSNPN and SVGIG (reference sequence). The CDR3 is 13 residues long. The CDR3 DNA reads as TGTGCCTGGGGGTGGGGGAGCTCCTACGAGCAGTACTTC. Its translation is CAWGWGSSYEQYF.